The 31 T cell receptor beta chains reported below all come from one sample, sequenced in a study of CD8+CD57+ T cells in acquired aplastic anemia. Template material for TCR beta VDJ and CDR3 profiling consisted of genomic DNA. TCRdb independently ran MiXCR on the reads; one entry per CDR3 protein. Of about 190,000 distinct CDR3 sequences listed, around half were seen once; the top ten hold 16%. The sample comprised sorted CD4+, CD8+, or CD8+CD57+ T cells (not recorded which) from PBMCs. These receptors were collected from a human donor in good health, serving as a control.

The rearrangement links TRBV4-3 to TRBJ2-3, with D possibly TRBD1 on 7 matching bases. The CDR3 is 21 amino acids. The ends were cut back, 0 bases at V and 3 bases at J, with 28 bases in the middle. Germline V gene data show CDR1 as LGHNA and CDR2 as YSLEER. The CDR3 loop is CASSQDPITPGAGGRTDTQYF. For the CDR3, the DNA is TGCGCCAGCAGCCAAGATCCGATAACGCCCGGGGCAGGGGGGCGGACAGATACGCAGTATTTT.

This clonotype was recorded many times. The chain combines TRBV28 with TRBJ1-2, with D hard to call. V gave up 0 bases and J gave up 5 bases, with 10 bases separating them. The CDR3 sequence is 14 residues long. CDR1 and CDR2 (germline): MDHEN, SYDVKM. DNA of the CDR3: TGTGCCAGCAGTTTATGGCAACAGAAATATGGCTACACCTTC. This sequence encodes CASSLWQQKYGYTF.

This clonotype has just one count. The chain combines TRBV10-3 with TRBJ1-2; no reliable D call. The CDR3 extends over 13 amino acids. V was trimmed by 0 bases and J by 8 bases, leaving 10 bases between them. CDR1 and CDR2 (germline): ENHRY, SYGVKD. The CDR3 spells CAISESEGRGYTF. CDR3 bases: TGTGCCATCAGTGAGTCGGAGGGTAGGGGCTACACCTTC.

V gene TRBV28 combines with J gene TRBJ1-3, with 10 bases that match TRBD1. The CDR3 has 16 residues. The V and J ends lost 2 bases and 4 bases, in that order; junction bases with no gene match: 5. Germline V gene lookup returns CDR1 MDHEN and CDR2 SYDVKM. CDR3 nucleotides: TGTGCCAGCAGTTTAAGGGTGGGACAGGGGGGAAACACCATATATTTT. It yields the protein CASSLRVGQGGNTIYF.

This clonotype has a count of ten or more. This rearrangement joins TRBV11-2 to TRBJ1-2, with 7 bases identical to TRBD1. The CDR3 is made up of 14 amino acids. The V segment lost 5 bases and the J segment 4 bases; nucleotides outside the gene matches: 7. Looked up from germline, CDR1 is SGHAT and CDR2 is FQNNGV. The CDR3: CASSRSTGTYGYTF. CDR3 sequence (DNA): TGTGCCAGCAGCCGCTCGACAGGGACCTATGGCTACACCTTC.

The chain carries TRBV10-3 and TRBJ1-3, with D tentatively TRBD1 (5 bases). The ends were cut back, 7 bases at V and 0 bases at J, with 10 bases in the middle. This CDR3 contains 14 residues. CDR1 is ENHRY and CDR2 is SYGVKD in the germline V gene. CDR3 bases: TGTGCCATCAATCGACAGCCCTCTGGAAACACCATATATTTT. Translated: CAINRQPSGNTIYF.

The chain uses TRBV20-1 and TRBJ2-5; D is possibly TRBD1 or TRBD2 (5 bases each). The CDR3 sequence is 13 residues long. V shed 5 bases and J shed 7 bases, with 17 bases lying between them. CDR1 and CDR2 from the germline V gene are DFQATT and SNEGSKA (reference sequence). CDR3 loop: CSAVRAGRGTQYF. CDR3 in DNA: TGCAGTGCTGTCAGGGCGGGCCGGGGGACCCAGTACTTC.

V usage is TRBV20-1 and J usage is TRBJ1-6, with no clear D. The CDR3 has 13 amino acids. Germline V gene sequence: CDR1 DFQATT, CDR2 SNEGSKA (reference sequence). V was pared by 6 bases and J by 10 bases, with 16 bases between. CDR3: CSADGAVTSPLHF. The CDR3 DNA sequence: TGCAGTGCGGACGGCGCGGTAACCTCACCCCTCCACTTT.

The chain has TRBV7-2 and TRBJ1-1, with 10 bases lining up with TRBD1. CDR3 size: 15 residues. V lost 8 bases to trimming and J lost 5 bases; unmatched junction nucleotides: 11. CDR1 SGHTA and CDR2 FQGNSA come from the germline V gene. The CDR3 loop is CASRLRDRGDTEAFF. The DNA for the CDR3 is TGTGCCAGCCGTTTGAGGGACAGGGGAGATACTGAAGCTTTCTTT.

This clonotype was observed at least ten times. V and J are TRBV4-1 and TRBJ1-1, with D possibly being TRBD1 (5 bases). V dropped 6 bases and J dropped 1 base, with 12 bases sitting between them. The CDR3 is 14 amino acids. Germline V gives CDR1 MGHRA, CDR2 YSYEKL. In DNA, the CDR3 is TGCGCCAGCAGGGGGACCCTAAGGAACACTGAAGCTTTCTTT. Residues: CASRGTLRNTEAFF.

This clonotype showed up many times. The chain couples TRBV19 to TRBJ2-2, with 9 bases fitting TRBD1. Trimming removed 9 bases from V and 6 bases from J; junction bases left unmatched: 11. Germline assignment: CDR1 LNHDA and CDR2 SQIVND (reference sequence). There are 15 residues in the CDR3. The CDR3 bases are TGTGCCAGCACTATTACAGGGGGCATCCCCGGGGAGCTGTTTTTT. This translates into CASTITGGIPGELFF.

Note on this clonotype: Compared with germline, one end of the junction differs, possibly owing to a read error. The V gene is TRBV7-7, the J gene TRBJ2-3; no clear D gene. CDR1 and CDR2 from the germline V gene are SSHAT and FNYEAQ (reference sequence). The CDR3 sequence is 14 residues long. The CDR3 DNA reads as TGTGCTAGCAGCTTAGGGCTAACCACAGATACGCAGTATTTT. It encodes CASSLGLTTDTQYF.

Written as DNA, the CDR3 is TGCAGTGCAGGGACAGCACCCCAGAATCCCCAGCATTTT. Translation: CSAGTAPQNPQHF. This chain links TRBV20-1 with TRBJ1-5, with 7 positions matching TRBD1. Trimming took 6 bases from V and 10 from J; bases not matched to a gene: 12. This CDR3 is built from 13 residues. Per germline, CDR1 DFQATT and CDR2 SNEGSKA (reference sequence).

This clonotype was detected ten times or more. The V call is TRBV6-4, the J call TRBJ1-6; the match to TRBD1 covers 12 bases. The ends lost 10 bases at V and 10 bases at J; junction bases unmatched: 20. This CDR3 is built from 18 residues. Germline CDR1 and CDR2: MRHNA and SNTAGT. The CDR3 sequence is CATIRTVGQGAFGSPLHF. For the CDR3, the DNA is TGTGCCACCATACGGACCGTGGGACAGGGGGCGTTCGGATCACCCCTCCACTTT.

The chain carries TRBV7-9 and TRBJ2-1, with 10 bases that match TRBD2. The junction had 12 bases not matched to a gene; V was cut back by 2 bases and J by 8 bases. CDR1 and CDR2 (germline): SEHNR, FQNEAQ (reference sequence). The CDR3 extends over 17 amino acids. CDR3 amino acids: CASSLPAGTSDPDEQFF. CDR3 coding DNA: TGTGCCAGCAGCTTACCCGCCGGGACTAGCGATCCGGATGAGCAGTTCTTC. The whole variable domain, filled in from reference TRBV7-9 and TRBJ2-1, reads DTGVSQNPRHKITKRGQNVTFRCDPISEHNRLYWYRQTLGQGPEFLTYFQNEAQLEKSRLLSDRFSAERPKGSFSTLEIQRTEQGDSAMYLCASSLPAGTSDPDEQFFGPGTRLTVL.

In its sample, this clonotype was seen a few times. The rearrangement uses TRBV5-4 and TRBJ2-2; 12 nucleotides align to TRBD2. CDR1 and CDR2 (germline): SGHNT, YYREEE (reference sequence). The CDR3 runs 19 residues. J gave up 2 bases and V 0 bases, and 8 bases lay outside the gene matches. The CDR3 DNA is TGTGCCAGCAGCTTGGCTCGGGCTAGCGGGGGGGTAAACACCGGGGAGCTGTTTTTT. Translated, it gives CASSLARASGGVNTGELFF.

The V gene is TRBV7-2, the J gene TRBJ2-7; no firm D call. The V gene's germline CDR1 is SGHTA and CDR2 FQGNSA. V was pared by 9 bases and J by 4 bases, with 10 bases between. The CDR3 spans 11 residues. The CDR3 region is CASTSAYEQYF. The CDR3 DNA sequence: TGTGCCAGTACATCTGCGTACGAGCAGTACTTC.

This sequence joins TRBV10-3 and TRBJ2-7; 7 bases are shared with TRBD1. The CDR3 contains 15 residues. Trimming removed 10 bases from V and 3 bases from J; junction bases left unmatched: 15. In germline, CDR1 is ENHRY, CDR2 SYGVKD. Here the CDR3 reads CATIEPRTGGYEQYF. Written as DNA, the CDR3 is TGTGCCACCATTGAGCCCCGGACAGGTGGCTACGAGCAGTACTTC.

The J gene is TRBJ2-1, the V gene TRBV25-1; D perhaps matches TRBD2 (5 bases). V dropped 2 bases and J dropped 2 bases, with 19 bases sitting between them. This CDR3 is 18 amino acids long. The V gene's germline CDR1 is MGHDK and CDR2 SYGVNS. The CDR3 here is CASSELGTSHLTYNEQFF. CDR3 nucleotides: TGTGCCAGCAGTGAACTCGGTACTAGTCACTTAACCTACAATGAGCAGTTCTTC.

V and J are TRBV20-1 and TRBJ2-3; tentative D call: TRBD1 (5 bases). The CDR3 covers 14 residues. The ends were cut back, 6 bases at V and 1 base at J, with 14 bases in the middle. Germline CDR1 DFQATT, CDR2 SNEGSKA (reference sequence). CDR3 sequence: CSAVRVWGTDTQYF. CDR3 sequence (DNA): TGCAGTGCCGTCAGGGTTTGGGGCACAGATACGCAGTATTTT.

This chain joins TRBV9 and TRBJ1-1; D gene ambiguous. V was cut by 0 bases and J by 5 bases, with 5 bases left in between. CDR1 is SGDLS, CDR2 YYNGEE, per germline. The CDR3 spans 12 residues. The CDR3 nucleotides read TGTGCCAGCAGCGTAGTGAGAACTGAAGCTTTCTTT. Its translation is CASSVVRTEAFF.

The chain couples TRBV29-1 to TRBJ2-1; tentatively, D is TRBD2 (6 bases). The CDR3 has 14 residues. Germline V gene lookup returns CDR1 SQVTM and CDR2 ANQGSEA. V lost 4 bases, J lost 4 bases, and 14 bases lay in between. The CDR3 DNA sequence: TGCAGCGTTGGCCGGGACGGGAGATACAATGAGCAGTTCTTC. It specifies CSVGRDGRYNEQFF.

This CDR3 reads CSANPGTQQETQYF. The CDR3 DNA reads as TGCAGTGCTAACCCCGGGACACAACAAGAGACCCAGTACTTC. This chain connects TRBV20-1 to TRBJ2-5; possible D gene TRBD1, 6 bases. The CDR3 totals 14 residues. In germline, CDR1 is DFQATT, CDR2 SNEGSKA (reference sequence). Trimming stripped 4 bases from V and 2 bases from J, with 14 bases between.

This clonotype was counted once. V usage is TRBV12-3 or TRBV12-4 and J usage is TRBJ2-1; 15 positions agree with TRBD2. The V gene end was trimmed by 8 bases and the J gene end by 3 bases; junction bases not matched to a gene: 11. The CDR3 has 18 amino acids. CDR3 DNA: TGTGCCAGCTCACCTAGCGGACTAGCGGGGGGGAACTACAATGAGCAGTTCTTC. It codes for CASSPSGLAGGNYNEQFF.

This clonotype was found a few times. The CDR3 DNA is TGCAGTGCTAGGGTGGCAGAAAATTCACCCCTCCACTTT. Its protein product is CSARVAENSPLHF. The chain is built from TRBV20-1 and TRBJ1-6; D unclear. CDR1 is DFQATT and CDR2 is SNEGSKA in the germline V gene (reference sequence). Trimming pared 3 bases from V and 7 bases from J, leaving 10 bases between. The CDR3 is 13 residues long.

As for this clonotype: A much larger clone lies a single base off, so this may be a read error. The V call is TRBV30, the J call TRBJ2-5, with D possibly being TRBD1 or TRBD2 (5 bases each). The CDR3 loop spans 11 amino acids. In germline, CDR1 is GTSNPN, CDR2 SVGIG (reference sequence). In nucleotides, the CDR3 is TGTGCTCGGGACCGAGAGGGGACCCAGTACTTC. Amino acids: CARDREGTQYF.

This clonotype was observed a handful of times. V is TRBV18 and J is TRBJ2-3; D may correspond to TRBD1 or TRBD2 (5 bases each). The CDR3 loop spans 13 amino acids. The germline V gene encodes CDR1 KGHSH and CDR2 LQKENI. Trimming cost V 3 bases and J 4 bases, with 8 bases left between them. The CDR3 protein is CASSPGEADTQYF. CDR3 DNA sequence: TGTGCCAGCTCACCGGGGGAAGCAGATACGCAGTATTTT. Full variable domain (remainder filled in from reference TRBV18 and TRBJ2-3): NAGVMQNPRHLVRRRGQEARLRCSPMKGHSHVYWYRQLPEEGLKFMVYLQKENIIDESGMPKERFSAEFPKEGPSILRIQQVVRGDSAAYFCASSPGEADTQYFGPGTRLTVL.

Note on this clonotype: A much larger clone differs from this one at a single base, so this may be a read error. The V gene is TRBV5-1, the J gene TRBJ2-2; 9 nucleotides line up with TRBD1. The CDR3 contains 16 residues. The germline CDR1 and CDR2 sequences are SGHRS and YFSETQ. The CDR3 nucleotides are TGCGCCAGCAGCTTGCGGGGACAGGGCAACATCGGGGAGCTGTTTTTT. Protein: CASSLRGQGNIGELFF.

The table lists this clonotype with many counts. The CDR3 reads CASSLGGTETQYF. The CDR3 DNA sequence: TGTGCCAGCAGCTTAGGGGGCACGGAGACCCAGTACTTC. The chain combines TRBV11-2 with TRBJ2-5, with a tentative D call TRBD1 (5 bases). Germline CDR1 is SGHAT and CDR2 is FQNNGV. Trimming took 1 base from V and 5 from J, leaving 8 bases between them. CDR3 size: 13 residues.

Comments on this clonotype: The conserved final phenylalanine or tryptophan is absent from the CDR3, which likely points to a read error. This sequence joins TRBV27 and TRBJ1-3, with D perhaps matching TRBD1 (6 bases). V lost 8 bases and J lost 3, with 11 bases in between. The CDR3 has 13 residues. Germline V gene lookup returns CDR1 MNHEY and CDR2 SMNVEV (reference sequence). CDR3 coding DNA: TGTGCCAGCGCCGGGACATATGGAAACACCATATATCTT. Translation: CASAGTYGNTIYL.

In its sample, this clonotype was seen a few times. This chain uses TRBV10-3 with TRBJ1-6; TRBD1 is a possible D gene (6 bases). The CDR3 is 13 amino acids. V was shortened by 3 bases and J by 7 bases, with 7 bases between the two germline ends. CDR1 ENHRY and CDR2 SYGVKD come from the germline V gene. The CDR3 coding sequence is TGTGCCATCAGTGAAAGGGGGAATTCACCCCTCCACTTT. Amino acids: CAISERGNSPLHF.